Below, 15 T cell receptor beta chains from the same sample are listed, as sequenced in a study of Ad26.COV2.S vaccination and SARS-CoV-2 variants. Treatment denoted: about 20 received Ad26.COV2.S at low or high dose, single or two shots; about five received placebo; per-sample allocation not given. Samples came from day 63 after the first vaccine or placebo injection. The table came from immunoSEQ multiplex PCR; TCRdb's copy has only in-frame clones and leaves some out. The sample shows approximately 420,000 clones, around nine tenths of them seen only once. Sequences were derived from peripheral blood, sampled in a trial of Ad26.COV2.S vaccine versus placebo. These receptors were obtained from a person aged 18-65 years who received the Ad26.COV2.S COVID-19 vaccine or a placebo.

A single count supports this clone. This chain links TRBV5-4 with TRBJ2-5; 11 bases line up with TRBD2. Germline trimming cut 5 bases from V and 3 bases from J; bases unmatched to any gene: 0. This CDR3 has 13 amino acids. Per germline, CDR1 SGHNT and CDR2 YYREEE (reference sequence). In nucleotides, the CDR3 is TGTGCCAGCAGACTAGCGGGGGAAGAGACCCAGTACTTC. This sequence encodes CASRLAGEETQYF. The entire variable domain, with the rest obtained from reference TRBV5-4 and TRBJ2-5, is as follows: ETGVTQSPTHLIKTRGQQVTLRCSSQSGHNTVSWYQQALGQGPQFIFQYYREEENGRGNFPPRFSGLQFPNYSSELNVNALELDDSALYLCASRLAGEETQYFGPGTRLLVL.

The chain uses TRBV2 and TRBJ2-7; D ambiguous. CDR3 length: 14 residues. Germline assignment: CDR1 SNHLY and CDR2 FYNNEI. Trimming cost V 2 bases and J 3 bases, with 11 bases left between them. The CDR3 DNA reads as TGTGCCAGCAGTGAATCCCCGGGCGGCTACGAGCAGTACTTC. Translating it yields CASSESPGGYEQYF.

V gene TRBV11-2 combines with J gene TRBJ2-3; 7 positions match TRBD2. The germline V gene encodes CDR1 SGHAT and CDR2 FQNNGV. J was trimmed by 0 bases and V by 2 bases; bases with no gene match: 11. CDR3 size: 18 residues. CDR3 in amino acids: CASSLLPFGGGSTDTQYF. The DNA of the CDR3 is TGTGCCAGCAGCTTACTCCCCTTTGGCGGGGGAAGCACAGATACGCAGTATTTT. Looking up the rest from reference TRBV11-2 and TRBJ2-3 gives the full variable domain: EAGVAQSPRYKIIEKRQSVAFWCNPISGHATLYWYQQILGQGPKLLIQFQNNGVVDDSQLPKDRFSAERLKGVDSTLKIQPAKLEDSAVYLCASSLLPFGGGSTDTQYFGPGTRLTVL.

The chain employs TRBV2 and TRBJ2-5; D might be TRBD2 (7 bases). V lost 9 bases, J lost 5 bases, and 16 bases lay in between. This CDR3 spans 13 amino acids. The germline CDR1 and CDR2 sequences are SNHLY and FYNNEI. CDR3 sequence (DNA): TGTGCCAGAGGGGGTCGGGGAGGGGAGACCCAGTACTTC. As protein: CARGGRGGETQYF.

The genes are TRBV2 and TRBJ1-5, with 7 bases aligning to TRBD1. Per germline, CDR1 SNHLY and CDR2 FYNNEI. Trimming removed 1 base from V and 1 base from J; junction bases left unmatched: 7. The CDR3 spans 17 residues. This chain's CDR3 is CASSEVRTGVSNQPQHF. In DNA form, the CDR3 reads TGTGCCAGCAGTGAAGTTAGGACAGGCGTAAGCAATCAGCCCCAGCATTTT.

Of note for this clone: Other DNA sequences in the sample encode the same CDR3. V gene TRBV4-2 combines with J gene TRBJ1-4; D uncertain. The CDR3 length is 13 residues. Germline V lookup: CDR1 LGHNA, CDR2 YNFKEQ. Trimming left V 0 bases short and J 7 bases short, with 6 bases between. The CDR3 protein is CASSQDRGEKLFF. The CDR3 DNA reads TGTGCCAGCAGCCAAGATCGCGGTGAAAAACTGTTTTTT.

The rearrangement links TRBV7-2 to TRBJ2-4; 9 nucleotides align to TRBD1. This CDR3 is 15 amino acids long. CDR1 is SGHTA, CDR2 FQGNSA, per germline. The junction had 8 bases not matched to a gene; V was cut back by 5 bases and J by 6 bases. The CDR3 nucleotides are TGTGCCAGCAGCCCCATAGGACAGGGGTTAAACATTCAGTACTTC. The encoded protein is CASSPIGQGLNIQYF. Drawing the rest from reference TRBV7-2 and TRBJ2-4, the complete variable domain is GAGVSQSPSNKVTEKGKDVELRCDPISGHTALYWYRQSLGQGLEFLIYFQGNSAPDKSGLPSDRFSAERTGGSVSTLTIQRTQQEDSAVYLCASSPIGQGLNIQYFGAGTRLSVL.

The CDR3 here is CASSSSGGLNEQYF. The CDR3 bases are TGTGCCAGCAGCTCCAGCGGGGGCCTCAACGAGCAGTACTTC. V usage is TRBV7-2 and J usage is TRBJ2-7; 8 nucleotides agree with TRBD2. The germline CDR1 and CDR2 sequences are SGHTA and FQGNSA. The CDR3 contains 14 residues. Trimming cost V 4 bases and J 5 bases; bases outside gene matches: 7.

This clone was seen a single time. This chain uses TRBV28 with TRBJ1-6, with unresolved D. The CDR3 loop spans 13 amino acids. The germline V gene has CDR1 MDHEN and CDR2 SYDVKM. With 5 bases removed from V and 4 bases from J, the gap between germline ends came to 6 bases. CDR3 region: CASSRGYNSPLHF. For the CDR3, the DNA is TGTGCCAGCAGTCGAGGGTATAATTCACCCCTCCACTTT.

The CDR3 region is CATSDRTGGSGYTF. The DNA for the CDR3 is TGTGCCACCAGTGACCGGACGGGTGGGAGTGGCTACACCTTC. This rearrangement joins TRBV24-1 to TRBJ1-2; D is undetermined. Deletions cut 4 bases from V and 7 bases from J, with 15 bases between. This CDR3 comprises 14 residues. Germline V lookup: CDR1 KGHDR, CDR2 SFDVKD.

The chain combines TRBV19 with TRBJ2-1; 13 nucleotides align to TRBD2. Germline CDR1 reads LNHDA; CDR2 reads SQIVND (reference sequence). This CDR3 has 15 amino acids. The trim removed 5 bases at V and 7 bases at J, leaving 5 bases unmatched. The DNA of the CDR3 is TGTGCCAGTAGTTTGGGACTAGCGGGGACAAATGAGCAGTTCTTC. Protein: CASSLGLAGTNEQFF.

This chain uses TRBV5-6 with TRBJ2-7; D remains ambiguous. CDR1 and CDR2 from the germline V gene are SGHDT and YYEEEE. The CDR3 contains 12 residues. V lost 1 base, J lost 1 base, and 3 bases lay in between. CDR3 loop: CASSLMSYEQYF. CDR3 coding DNA: TGTGCCAGCAGCTTGATGTCCTACGAGCAGTACTTC.

The chain has TRBV7-9 and TRBJ1-1, with 8 bases matching TRBD1. Losses at the gene ends were 0 bases for V and 3 bases for J; bases not matched to a gene: 6. The CDR3 runs 16 residues. Germline V gives CDR1 SEHNR, CDR2 FQNEAQ (reference sequence). In nucleotides, the CDR3 is TGTGCCAGCAGCTTAGCTCCAGGGGGCTGGGACACTGAAGCTTTCTTT. Encoded protein: CASSLAPGGWDTEAFF.

The chain uses TRBV19 and TRBJ2-7; 9 nucleotides agree with TRBD1. V was pared by 5 bases and J by 0 bases, with 5 bases of the junction left unmatched. The CDR3 totals 15 residues. Germline V lookup: CDR1 LNHDA, CDR2 SQIVND (reference sequence). The CDR3 here is CASSPGQGTSYEQYF. The DNA of the CDR3 is TGTGCCAGTAGTCCAGGACAGGGGACCTCCTACGAGCAGTACTTC.

This clone was seen only once. The rearrangement links TRBV5-6 to TRBJ2-1; D may be TRBD2 (5 bases). Trimming cost V 6 bases and J 0 bases, with 13 bases left between them. CDR1 and CDR2 from the germline V gene are SGHDT and YYEEEE. The CDR3 loop spans 15 amino acids. The CDR3 is CASNFLAGSYNEQFF. The CDR3 DNA follows: TGTGCCAGCAATTTCCTAGCAGGCTCCTACAATGAGCAGTTCTTC.